This record covers a single TCR beta chain. From germline, CDR1 is LNHDA and CDR2 SQIVND (reference sequence). V was pared by 4 bases and J by 11 bases, with 11 bases between. The CDR3 consists of 11 residues. These data are taken from a study of control samples from healthy donors and cancer patients. Sequencing used immunoSEQ multiplex PCR; TCRdb keeps in-frame clones, though not all of them. The sample records 150,000 to 180,000 clones, about 94% being singletons. This chain uses TRBV19 with TRBJ1-2, with unresolved D. Sequencing used blood. This clonotype originated in a man aged 40-55 years in good health. CDR3 nucleotides: TGTGCCAGTAGTAGGACCCTTTTTTACACCTTC. Its protein product is CASSRTLFYTF.